This TCR beta chain derives from a study of blood T cell repertoires in COVID-19. Per the original methods: From reference gene primer amplification, estimates of nucleated cell counts were derived. Generated by immunoSEQ multiplex PCR, the TCRdb table keeps only in-frame clones and is missing some. V and J calls and clone size are those listed in that table; D and trimming were worked out from the DNA. The sample has a few hundred thousand clones; roughly four fifths are singletons. The germline gives CDR1 MNHEY, CDR2 SMNVEV (reference sequence). V shed 2 bases, J shed 2 bases, and the junction held 3 bases outside the gene matches. The CDR3 spans 15 residues.

The sequenced sample consisted of PBMCs or T cells enriched from blood (not recorded which). This clonotype was sampled from a woman in her fifties or sixties who had recovered from COVID-19. The chain combines TRBV27 with TRBJ2-1; 7 positions match TRBD2. The CDR3 here is CASSLEGTTYNEQFF. CDR3 in DNA: TGTGCCAGCAGTTTAGAGGGGACTACCTACAATGAGCAGTTCTTC.